One sample yielded the 24 T cell receptor beta chains listed below, sequenced in a study of T cells after yellow fever vaccination. TCRdb re-called the 5' RACE reads through MiXCR, storing one row per CDR3 protein. The sample contains roughly 120,000 distinct CDR3 sequences, approximately 7.1% of which appear only once. The sample consisted of CD4+ T cells sorted from PBMCs, taken about 49 days after the first yellow fever vaccination. These receptors originate from a man aged 18-30 years who received the YFV17D yellow fever vaccine.

This clonotype was detected ten times or more. The chain couples TRBV6-2 or TRBV6-3 to TRBJ1-2; D is uncertain. Germline V gene lookup returns CDR1 MNHEY and CDR2 SVGEGT. The CDR3 has 13 residues. V was trimmed by 4 bases and J by 1 base, leaving 7 bases between them. The CDR3: CASSWTGNYGYTF. The CDR3 nucleotides read TGTGCCAGCAGTTGGACTGGTAACTATGGCTACACCTTC.

This clonotype came up many times. The rearrangement uses TRBV5-1 and TRBJ2-5; 9 nucleotides match TRBD2. J was trimmed by 4 bases and V by 3 bases; bases with no gene match: 10. CDR1 SGHRS and CDR2 YFSETQ come from the germline V gene. This CDR3 comprises 16 residues. The CDR3 spells CASSYLAGGPGETQYF. The DNA for the CDR3 is TGCGCCAGCAGCTACCTCGCGGGGGGGCCTGGAGAGACCCAGTACTTC.

This clonotype has at least ten counts. This CDR3 is CASSLVQGRYEQYF. The CDR3 bases are TGTGCCAGCAGCTTAGTCCAGGGGCGGTACGAGCAGTACTTC. V and J are TRBV7-2 and TRBJ2-7, with D perhaps TRBD1 (6 bases). Germline-derived CDR1 and CDR2 are SGHTA and FQGNSA. V was cut by 1 base and J by 4 bases, with 11 bases left in between. The CDR3 runs to 14 residues.

This rearrangement joins TRBV3-1 to TRBJ2-1; possibly TRBD2 for D (6 bases). The ends were cut back, 10 bases at V and 10 bases at J, with 14 bases in the middle. The CDR3 runs to 11 residues. Germline lookup yields CDR1 LGHDT and CDR2 YNNKEL (reference sequence). The DNA for the CDR3 is TGTGCCACCTCCGGAAGCGGGGAGCAGTTCTTC. It specifies CATSGSGEQFF.

This clonotype has a count of ten or more. The chain carries TRBV4-1 and TRBJ1-5; D is unclear. V was shortened by 0 bases and J by 1 base, with 4 bases between the two germline ends. The CDR3 runs to 14 residues. CDR1 and CDR2 from the germline V gene are MGHRA and YSYEKL. CDR3 residues: CASSQDISNQPQHF. The CDR3 DNA reads as TGCGCCAGCAGCCAAGATATAAGCAATCAGCCCCAGCATTTT.

This clonotype was observed a few times. The chain links TRBV5-1 to TRBJ1-2; a weak D match, TRBD1 (6 bases). Germline assignment: CDR1 SGHRS and CDR2 YFSETQ. V was clipped by 0 bases and J by 9 bases, with 18 bases between them. The CDR3 is 15 residues long. DNA of the CDR3: TGCGCCAGCAGCTTGGACCCCGCGGGGGCTGGGCGCTACACCTTC. Its protein is CASSLDPAGAGRYTF.

The sample holds many counts of this clonotype. V and J are TRBV5-5 and TRBJ2-7; the D gene is possibly TRBD2 (6 bases). CDR3 length: 14 residues. Per the germline V gene, CDR1 is SGHKS and CDR2 is YYEKEE (reference sequence). Trimming stripped 4 bases from V and 0 bases from J, with 11 bases between. CDR3 protein: CASSLRGGSYEQYV. The CDR3 nucleotides read TGTGCCAGCAGCCTAAGGGGAGGCTCCTACGAGCAGTACGTC.

This clonotype was seen more than once but under ten times. The chain carries TRBV12-3 or TRBV12-4 and TRBJ1-5; perhaps TRBD1 as D (5 bases). V was pared by 1 base and J by 3 bases, with 10 bases between. The CDR3 is 15 amino acids. The CDR3 DNA follows: TGTGCCAGCAGTTTAGGGGGGACGGTCAATCAGCCCCAGCATTTT. Translated: CASSLGGTVNQPQHF.

This clonotype has ten or more counts. V and J are TRBV5-1 and TRBJ2-7; weak D call: TRBD1 (6 bases). Germline CDR1 SGHRS, CDR2 YFSETQ. Trimming took 4 bases from V and 5 from J, leaving 19 bases between them. The CDR3 covers 15 residues. In DNA form, the CDR3 reads TGCGCCAGCAGCCCGTCAGAGGGGGTGCTCGACGAGCAGTACGTC. Translation gives CASSPSEGVLDEQYV.

This clonotype has a count of ten or more. The chain employs TRBV20-1 and TRBJ2-4, with TRBD2 matching over 10 bases. This CDR3 is built from 15 residues. Germline trimming cut 1 base from V and 5 bases from J; bases unmatched to any gene: 5. Looked up from germline, CDR1 is DFQATT and CDR2 is SNEGSKA (reference sequence). DNA of the CDR3: TGCAGTGCTAGAGGTCGGAGCGGGGGGGAAAACATTCAGTACTTC. Translated, it gives CSARGRSGGENIQYF.

This clonotype occurred many times. The J gene is TRBJ2-5, the V gene TRBV7-8; 8 positions agree with TRBD1. There are 14 residues in the CDR3. Germline V lookup: CDR1 SGHVS, CDR2 FQNEAQ. V dropped 2 bases and J dropped 3; count of bases not matched to a gene: 2. The CDR3 nucleotides are TGTGCCAGCAGCTTAATGACAGGGGAAGAGACCCAGTACTTC. This gives the protein CASSLMTGEETQYF.

The chain combines TRBV19 with TRBJ1-5; weak D call: TRBD1 (6 bases). V gave up 7 bases and J gave up 0 bases, with 16 bases separating them. The CDR3 consists of 16 residues. Germline lookup yields CDR1 LNHDA and CDR2 SQIVND (reference sequence). CDR3 region: CASNRGGADSNQPQHF. CDR3 DNA sequence: TGTGCCAGTAACAGAGGGGGTGCCGATAGCAATCAGCCCCAGCATTTT.

This clonotype was counted at least ten times. The chain employs TRBV4-1 and TRBJ1-6; D call uncertain. V was clipped by 4 bases and J by 9 bases, with 16 bases between them. This CDR3 spans 15 amino acids. Germline V gene lookup returns CDR1 MGHRA and CDR2 YSYEKL. In DNA, the CDR3 is TGCGCCAGCAGCCGATCAACAGTCCGGGGTTCACCCCTCCACTTT. Its translation is CASSRSTVRGSPLHF.

This clonotype was observed at least ten times. The chain recombines TRBV7-2 with TRBJ2-7, with 8 bases fitting TRBD2. The germline V gene encodes CDR1 SGHTA and CDR2 FQGNSA. V gave up 5 bases and J gave up 5 bases; unmatched junction bases: 11. The CDR3 contains 15 residues. This CDR3 is CASSLSGGGIHEQYF. Here the CDR3 DNA reads TGTGCCAGCAGCCTGTCCGGGGGGGGAATCCACGAGCAGTACTTC.

This clonotype was observed many times. The V and J genes are TRBV7-2 and TRBJ2-7, with TRBD1 matching 8 bases. CDR1 SGHTA and CDR2 FQGNSA come from the germline V gene. The CDR3 has 15 residues. V shed 5 bases and J 3 bases; nucleotides not matched to a gene: 9. CDR3 amino acids: CASSIRTGFNYEQYF. Written as DNA, the CDR3 is TGTGCCAGCAGCATACGGACAGGGTTCAACTACGAGCAGTACTTC.

This clonotype was seen at least ten times. The DNA for the CDR3 is TGTGCCAGCAGTCCCGGGACCCCTTCCCATGAGCAGTTCTTC. Translation gives CASSPGTPSHEQFF. V usage is TRBV2 and J usage is TRBJ2-1; D possibly uses TRBD1 or TRBD2 (5 bases each). V lost 5 bases, J lost 8 bases, and 16 bases lay in between. This CDR3 spans 14 amino acids. Germline-derived CDR1 and CDR2 are SNHLY and FYNNEI.

This clonotype was recorded many times. This chain links TRBV14 with TRBJ2-3, with a tentative D call TRBD2 (5 bases). The CDR3 runs 17 residues. The germline CDR1 and CDR2 sequences are SGHDN and FVKESK. Trimming removed 1 base from V and 0 bases from J, with 14 bases in between. The CDR3 DNA sequence: TGTGCCAGCAGCCAAGGGAGGTTGGCAGCTAGCACAGATACGCAGTATTTT. Its translation is CASSQGRLAASTDTQYF.

This clonotype was seen at least ten times. The V and J genes are TRBV20-1 and TRBJ1-5, with D unclear. Between the trimmed V and J ends, which lost 2 bases and 0 bases, there was a span of 8 bases. This CDR3 has 14 amino acids. Germline V gives CDR1 DFQATT, CDR2 SNEGSKA (reference sequence). CDR3 residues: CSARNELSNQPQHF. The CDR3 nucleotides read TGCAGTGCTAGAAACGAACTTAGCAATCAGCCCCAGCATTTT.

This clonotype has a count of ten or more. The chain couples TRBV6-5 to TRBJ1-1, with 11 bases matching TRBD1. Germline V lookup: CDR1 MNHEY, CDR2 SVGAGI. V shed 0 bases and J 5 bases; nucleotides not matched to a gene: 8. CDR3 length equals 17 residues. The CDR3 region is CASSYSGTGGVLTEAFF. The CDR3, as DNA: TGTGCCAGCAGTTACTCCGGGACAGGGGGGGTTTTGACTGAAGCTTTCTTT.

This clonotype was seen ten or more times. The rearrangement uses TRBV7-3 and TRBJ2-2, with D tentatively TRBD1 or TRBD2 (5 bases each). The CDR3 covers 16 residues. With 3 bases removed from V and 0 bases from J, the gap between germline ends came to 11 bases. CDR1 SGHTA and CDR2 FQGTGA come from the germline V gene. The CDR3 DNA reads TGTGCCAGCAGCTTGTACGGGGCGACGAACACCGGGGAGCTGTTTTTT. Its protein is CASSLYGATNTGELFF.

In the case of this clonotype: Given a much more abundant clone one base away, this may be a read error. The J gene is TRBJ2-5, the V gene TRBV7-2; D is undetermined. The CDR3 contains 14 residues. Germline lookup yields CDR1 SGHTA and CDR2 FQGNSA. V lost 5 bases to trimming and J lost 5 bases, with 15 bases between them. In nucleotides, the CDR3 is TGTGCCAGCAGCGGACCGCTGCCCAGTGAGACCCAGTACTTC. This codes for CASSGPLPSETQYF. The variable domain in full, completed from reference TRBV7-2 and TRBJ2-5, reads GAGVSQSPSNKVTEKGKDVELRCDPISGHTALYWYRQSLGQGLEFLIYFQGNSAPDKSGLPSDRFSAERTGGSVSTLTIQRTQQEDSAVYLCASSGPLPSETQYFGPGTRLLVL.

This clonotype occurred many times. This chain connects TRBV5-1 to TRBJ2-6; maybe TRBD1 (5 bases). Between the trimmed V and J ends, which lost 0 bases and 0 bases, there was a span of 13 bases. CDR3 length: 18 amino acids. Looked up from germline, CDR1 is SGHRS and CDR2 is YFSETQ. CDR3 in DNA: TGCGCCAGCAGCTTGGGGCCAGGGATAAGCTCTGGGGCCAACGTCCTGACTTTC. Its translation: CASSLGPGISSGANVLTF.

This clonotype was detected ten times or more. The chain carries TRBV15 and TRBJ1-2; the D gene is possibly TRBD1 (5 bases). Trimming took 7 bases from V and 2 from J, leaving 11 bases between them. The CDR3 has 13 amino acids. Germline CDR1 reads LNHNV; CDR2 reads YYDKDF (reference sequence). Here the CDR3 reads CATTKGVNYGYTF. The CDR3 nucleotides read TGTGCCACCACCAAAGGGGTGAACTATGGCTACACCTTC.

The chain recombines TRBV5-1 with TRBJ1-1, with 10 bases matching TRBD1. The CDR3 is 15 residues long. The germline V gene has CDR1 SGHRS and CDR2 YFSETQ. Trimming removed 4 bases from V and 7 bases from J; junction bases left unmatched: 10. As DNA, the CDR3 is TGCGCCAGCAGCCCCTCCGGGACAGGGGACATTGAAGCTTTCTTT. The encoded protein is CASSPSGTGDIEAFF. The variable domain in full, with the rest retrieved from reference TRBV5-1 and TRBJ1-1, is KAGVTQTPRYLIKTRGQQVTLSCSPISGHRSVSWYQQTPGQGLQFLFEYFSETQRNKGNFPGRFSGRQFSNSRSEMNVSTLELGDSALYLCASSPSGTGDIEAFFGQGTRLTVV.